This T cell receptor (beta chain) was captured in a study of CD8 T cells in ankylosing spondylitis. TCRdb used MiXCR to reprocess the 5' RACE reads, holding one entry per CDR3 protein. The sample contains 350,000 or so distinct CDR3 sequences, roughly 14% of which appear only once. The CDR3 contains 14 residues. Trimming took off 5 bases at V and 9 bases at J, with 14 bases between the two ends. CDR1 is MNHNS and CDR2 is SASEGT in the germline V gene. This clonotype was seen a handful of times. Sequenced sample: blood, either unsorted or a sorted T cell fraction (not recorded which). This clonotype originated in a male donor with ankylosing spondylitis or in good health (not recorded which). The chain joins TRBV6-1 to TRBJ1-6; maybe TRBD1 (5 bases). The CDR3 DNA reads TGTGCCAGCAGTAGGACAAGGGAGGGTTCACCCCTCCACTTT. Protein: CASSRTREGSPLHF.